This is a list of T cell receptor beta chains from one sample in a study of blood T cell repertoires in COVID-19. Libraries were prepared by immunoSEQ multiplex PCR; TCRdb keeps only in-frame clonotypes and omits some of them. The sample contains some 250,000 clones, roughly 85% of which appear only once. Material: PBMCs or T cells enriched from blood (not recorded which). The source of these receptors is a woman aged 50 to 65 who had recovered from COVID-19. The CDR3 runs from the conserved cysteine through the conserved F or W. A D gene is named only where the DNA matches it firmly. Expanded clones are given a class, and other clones once, few, many or no size at all.

j_gene: TRBJ2-1
v_gene: TRBV6-5
d_gene: .
abundance: .
CDR3aa: CASSFGDEQFF
CDR3nt: TGTGCCAGTTCCTTCGGGGATGAGCAGTTCTTC

j_gene: TRBJ1-4
v_gene: TRBV18
d_gene: TRBD1
abundance: once
CDR3aa: CASSRAGTGGSTNEKLFF
CDR3nt: TGTGCCAGCTCACGTGCCGGGACAGGGGGTTCAACTAATGAAAAACTGTTTTTT

j_gene: TRBJ1-5
v_gene: TRBV2
d_gene: TRBD1
abundance: .
CDR3aa: CASRGTEREPQHF
CDR3nt: TGTGCCAGCAGAGGGACAGAGCGAGAGCCCCAGCATTTT

j_gene: TRBJ2-7
v_gene: TRBV9
d_gene: TRBD2
abundance: once
CDR3aa: CASSVGLADYEQYF
CDR3nt: TGTGCCAGCAGCGTAGGACTAGCAGATTACGAGCAGTACTTC

j_gene: TRBJ2-7
v_gene: TRBV6-6
d_gene: .
abundance: few
CDR3aa: CASKLGGASEQYF
CDR3nt: TGTGCCAGCAAGTTAGGCGGAGCCTCCGAGCAGTACTTC

j_gene: TRBJ1-5
v_gene: TRBV28
d_gene: TRBD1
abundance: .
CDR3aa: CASRRQGSRDQPQHF
CDR3nt: TGTGCCAGCAGGAGACAGGGGAGTCGTGATCAGCCCCAGCATTTT

j_gene: TRBJ1-1
v_gene: TRBV2
d_gene: TRBD1
abundance: few
CDR3aa: CASRGTGGSRTEAFF
CDR3nt: TGTGCCAGCAGGGGAACAGGGGGCAGTCGGACTGAAGCTTTCTTT

j_gene: TRBJ2-3
v_gene: TRBV29-1
d_gene: .
abundance: .
CDR3aa: CSVEGGRGTDTQYF
CDR3nt: TGCAGCGTGGAAGGAGGGCGGGGCACAGATACGCAGTATTTT

j_gene: TRBJ2-1
v_gene: TRBV3-1/TRBV3-2
d_gene: TRBD1
abundance: .
CDR3aa: CASSQDTTGGRNEQFF
CDR3nt: TGTGCCAGCAGCCAAGATACGACAGGGGGCCGGAATGAGCAGTTCTTC

j_gene: TRBJ2-7
v_gene: TRBV5-1
d_gene: TRBD1
abundance: once
CDR3aa: CASSLANRGYEQYF
CDR3nt: TGCGCCAGCAGCTTGGCCAACAGGGGGTACGAGCAGTACTTC

j_gene: TRBJ2-7
v_gene: TRBV28
d_gene: .
abundance: .
CDR3aa: CASSINRYEQYF
CDR3nt: TGTGCCAGCAGTATCAACAGGTACGAGCAGTACTTC

j_gene: TRBJ1-2
v_gene: TRBV4-1
d_gene: .
abundance: .
CDR3aa: CASSQDSRHSSFDGYTF
CDR3nt: TGCGCCAGCAGCCAAGATTCGCGACACTCTTCATTCGATGGCTACACCTTC

j_gene: TRBJ1-6
v_gene: TRBV4-1
d_gene: .
abundance: few
CDR3aa: CASSGTPDSPLHF
CDR3nt: TGCGCCAGCAGCGGGACACCGGATTCACCCCTCCACTTT

j_gene: TRBJ2-7
v_gene: TRBV10-3
d_gene: TRBD2
abundance: .
CDR3aa: CAISEGREVYEQYF
CDR3nt: TGTGCCATCAGTGAAGGGCGGGAGGTCTACGAGCAGTACTTC

j_gene: TRBJ2-5
v_gene: TRBV19
d_gene: .
abundance: .
CDR3aa: CASSMVQNQETQYF
CDR3nt: TGTGCCAGTAGTATGGTACAGAACCAAGAGACCCAGTACTTC

j_gene: TRBJ2-7
v_gene: TRBV7-8
d_gene: .
abundance: .
CDR3aa: CASSLELGQAPYF
CDR3nt: TGTGCCAGCAGCTTAGAACTGGGGCAGGCCCCGTACTTC

j_gene: TRBJ2-1
v_gene: TRBV27
d_gene: .
abundance: .
CDR3aa: CASKGLGGFNEQFF
CDR3nt: TGTGCCAGCAAGGGACTTGGTGGTTTCAATGAGCAGTTCTTC

j_gene: TRBJ2-7
v_gene: TRBV20-1
d_gene: .
abundance: .
CDR3aa: CSASRGFVYEQYF
CDR3nt: TGCAGTGCTAGTCGAGGGTTTGTCTACGAGCAGTACTTC

j_gene: TRBJ1-2
v_gene: TRBV28
d_gene: TRBD1
abundance: .
CDR3aa: CASSFTGTANYGYTF
CDR3nt: TGTGCCAGCAGTTTTACCGGGACAGCCAACTATGGCTACACCTTC

j_gene: TRBJ2-7
v_gene: TRBV19
d_gene: TRBD2
abundance: .
CDR3aa: CASSPAILASYEQYF
CDR3nt: TGTGCCAGTAGTCCGGCCATACTAGCGAGTTACGAGCAGTACTTC

j_gene: TRBJ1-2
v_gene: TRBV28
d_gene: TRBD1
abundance: .
CDR3aa: CASSPLGQGSYGYTF
CDR3nt: TGTGCCAGCAGCCCTCTTGGACAGGGCAGCTATGGCTACACCTTC

j_gene: TRBJ2-5
v_gene: TRBV4-1
d_gene: .
abundance: .
CDR3aa: CASSPRGAGETQYF
CDR3nt: TGCGCCAGCAGCCCCCGCGGGGCGGGGGAGACCCAGTACTTC

j_gene: TRBJ1-2
v_gene: TRBV5-6
d_gene: .
abundance: few
CDR3aa: CASSLRGFISGYTF
CDR3nt: TGTGCCAGCAGCTTGCGCGGTTTCATTAGTGGCTACACCTTC

j_gene: TRBJ2-2
v_gene: TRBV23-1
d_gene: .
abundance: .
CDR3aa: CASSSGFAGELFF
CDR3nt: TGCGCCAGCAGTTCAGGGTTCGCCGGGGAGCTGTTTTTT

j_gene: TRBJ1-5
v_gene: TRBV6-1
d_gene: .
abundance: once
CDR3aa: CASSEGQLPHQPQHF
CDR3nt: TGTGCCAGCAGTGAAGGACAGTTACCGCATCAGCCCCAGCATTTT

j_gene: TRBJ2-1
v_gene: TRBV4-1
d_gene: .
abundance: .
CDR3aa: CASSQPGLGGNEQFF
CDR3nt: TGCGCCAGCAGCCAACCGGGACTTGGAGGGAATGAGCAGTTCTTC

j_gene: TRBJ1-1
v_gene: TRBV6-1
d_gene: .
abundance: .
CDR3aa: CASSEGGTLNTEAFF
CDR3nt: TGTGCCAGCAGTGAGGGAGGCACCCTGAACACTGAAGCTTTCTTT

j_gene: TRBJ2-1
v_gene: TRBV30
d_gene: .
abundance: .
CDR3aa: CAWTYGSSYNEQFF
CDR3nt: TGTGCCTGGACTTACGGGAGCTCCTACAATGAGCAGTTCTTC

j_gene: TRBJ2-3
v_gene: TRBV18
d_gene: TRBD2
abundance: .
CDR3aa: CASSPLAGAVVSQYF
CDR3nt: TGTGCCAGCTCACCACTAGCGGGAGCGGTGGTATCGCAGTATTTT

j_gene: TRBJ2-7
v_gene: TRBV21-1
d_gene: .
abundance: few
CDR3aa: CASSNSTGTGPGLNYEQYF
CDR3nt: TGTGCCAGCAGCAATTCAACCGGGACAGGGCCGGGATTAAATTACGAGCAGTACTTC

j_gene: TRBJ2-1
v_gene: TRBV27
d_gene: .
abundance: .
CDR3aa: CASSPSVYNEQFF
CDR3nt: TGTGCCAGCAGCCCCTCAGTCTACAATGAGCAGTTCTTC

j_gene: TRBJ2-1
v_gene: TRBV27
d_gene: TRBD1
abundance: .
CDR3aa: CASRRTGVYNEQFF
CDR3nt: TGTGCCAGCCGTCGTACAGGGGTCTACAATGAGCAGTTCTTC

j_gene: TRBJ1-4
v_gene: TRBV10-2
d_gene: .
abundance: .
CDR3aa: CASSIARQPRTTNEKLFF
CDR3nt: TGCGCCAGCAGTATCGCTCGACAGCCCCGTACAACTAATGAAAAACTGTTTTTT

j_gene: TRBJ2-1
v_gene: TRBV6-5
d_gene: TRBD2
abundance: .
CDR3aa: CASRREGRGEQFF
CDR3nt: TGTGCCAGCAGGCGGGAGGGCCGCGGTGAGCAGTTCTTC

j_gene: TRBJ2-2
v_gene: TRBV27
d_gene: TRBD1
abundance: .
CDR3aa: CASNIDRASGELFF
CDR3nt: TGTGCCAGCAACATAGACAGGGCCTCCGGGGAGCTGTTTTTT

j_gene: TRBJ2-3
v_gene: TRBV5-4
d_gene: TRBD2
abundance: .
CDR3aa: CASSSTSGSADTQYF
CDR3nt: TGTGCCAGCAGCTCGACTAGCGGGAGTGCAGATACGCAGTATTTT

j_gene: TRBJ2-3
v_gene: TRBV2
d_gene: .
abundance: .
CDR3aa: CASSDRSLITDTQYF
CDR3nt: TGTGCCAGCAGTGACAGGTCCTTAATCACAGATACGCAGTATTTT

j_gene: TRBJ2-1
v_gene: TRBV19
d_gene: .
abundance: .
CDR3aa: CASSRRTVGFGNEQFF
CDR3nt: TGTGCCAGTAGTAGAAGGACAGTTGGCTTCGGGAATGAGCAGTTCTTC

j_gene: TRBJ2-7
v_gene: TRBV6-1
d_gene: .
abundance: .
CDR3aa: CASSEEGHSSYEQYF
CDR3nt: TGTGCCAGCAGTGAAGAGGGGCACAGCTCTTACGAGCAGTACTTC

j_gene: TRBJ1-5
v_gene: TRBV12-3/TRBV12-4
d_gene: TRBD1
abundance: .
CDR3aa: CASSGQGDQPQHF
CDR3nt: TGTGCCAGCAGCGGACAGGGTGATCAGCCCCAGCATTTT

j_gene: TRBJ2-7
v_gene: TRBV25-1
d_gene: .
abundance: .
CDR3aa: CASSHSLSYEQYF
CDR3nt: TGTGCCAGCAGTCACTCCCTCTCCTACGAGCAGTACTTC

j_gene: TRBJ2-1
v_gene: TRBV5-1
d_gene: .
abundance: .
CDR3aa: CASSLGLGNEQFF
CDR3nt: TGCGCCAGCAGCTTGGGACTAGGTAATGAGCAGTTCTTC

j_gene: TRBJ1-1
v_gene: TRBV7-3
d_gene: .
abundance: .
CDR3aa: CASSLNGVMNTEAFF
CDR3nt: TGTGCCAGCAGCTTAAACGGGGTCATGAACACTGAAGCTTTCTTT

j_gene: TRBJ2-7
v_gene: TRBV4-1
d_gene: TRBD2
abundance: .
CDR3aa: CASSQDGGKAYEQYF
CDR3nt: TGCGCCAGCAGCCAAGACGGGGGGAAGGCATACGAGCAGTACTTC

j_gene: TRBJ1-5
v_gene: TRBV27
d_gene: TRBD1
abundance: .
CDR3aa: CASSWGQSNQPQHF
CDR3nt: TGTGCCAGCAGTTGGGGACAGTCAAATCAGCCCCAGCATTTT

j_gene: TRBJ2-1
v_gene: TRBV10-3
d_gene: TRBD1
abundance: .
CDR3aa: CAISDTGQGQNEQFF
CDR3nt: TGTGCCATCAGTGATACGGGACAGGGCCAGAATGAGCAGTTCTTC

j_gene: TRBJ1-2
v_gene: TRBV3-1/TRBV3-2
d_gene: TRBD1
abundance: .
CDR3aa: CASSQARGHTF
CDR3nt: TGTGCCAGCAGCCAAGCCAGGGGGCACACCTTC

j_gene: TRBJ2-1
v_gene: TRBV5-1
d_gene: TRBD1
abundance: .
CDR3aa: CASSGFTGGLFF
CDR3nt: TGCGCCAGCAGCGGATTTACAGGGGGACTGTTCTTC

j_gene: TRBJ2-5
v_gene: TRBV21-1
d_gene: .
abundance: once
CDR3aa: CASKEGGETQYF
CDR3nt: TGTGCCAGCAAAGAGGGTGGAGAGACCCAGTACTTC

j_gene: TRBJ2-2
v_gene: TRBV9
d_gene: TRBD1
abundance: few
CDR3aa: CASSAGGNTGELFF
CDR3nt: TGTGCCAGCAGCGCAGGGGGGAACACCGGGGAGCTGTTTTTT

j_gene: TRBJ1-6
v_gene: TRBV7-9
d_gene: .
abundance: .
CDR3aa: CASSSGLALSYNSPLHF
CDR3nt: TGTGCCAGCAGCTCTGGACTTGCTTTATCCTATAATTCACCCCTCCACTTT

j_gene: TRBJ2-5
v_gene: TRBV7-7
d_gene: .
abundance: .
CDR3aa: CASSLADRFGGTQYF
CDR3nt: TGTGCTAGCAGCTTAGCTGATCGGTTCGGGGGGACCCAGTACTTC

j_gene: TRBJ2-7
v_gene: TRBV28
d_gene: TRBD1
abundance: .
CDR3aa: CASSLSIGGRRNYEQYF
CDR3nt: TGTGCCAGCAGTTTGTCTATAGGGGGCAGGAGAAACTACGAGCAGTACTTC